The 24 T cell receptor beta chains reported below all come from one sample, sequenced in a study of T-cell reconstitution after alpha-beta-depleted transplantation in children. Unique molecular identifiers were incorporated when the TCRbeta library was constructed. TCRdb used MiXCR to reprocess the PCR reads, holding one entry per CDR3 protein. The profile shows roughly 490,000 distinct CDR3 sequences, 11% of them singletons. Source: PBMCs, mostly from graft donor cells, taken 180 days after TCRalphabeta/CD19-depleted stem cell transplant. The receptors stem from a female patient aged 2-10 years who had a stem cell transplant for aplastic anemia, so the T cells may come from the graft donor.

In DNA form, the CDR3 reads TGTGCCAGCAGCTTAGAGGGCAGACAGGTTTATCATGGCTACACCTTC. Its translation is CASSLEGRQVYHGYTF. The V and J genes are TRBV7-9 and TRBJ1-2; D is perhaps TRBD1 (6 bases). Germline CDR1 SEHNR, CDR2 FQNEAQ (reference sequence). This CDR3 has 16 amino acids. Trimming left V 1 base short and J 6 bases short, with 18 bases between.

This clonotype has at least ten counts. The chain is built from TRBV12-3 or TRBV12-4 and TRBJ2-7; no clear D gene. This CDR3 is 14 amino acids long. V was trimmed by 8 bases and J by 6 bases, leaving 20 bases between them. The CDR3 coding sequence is TGTGCCAGCCGCCCTCAGGAAAAAGGGTCCGAGCAGTACTTC. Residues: CASRPQEKGSEQYF.

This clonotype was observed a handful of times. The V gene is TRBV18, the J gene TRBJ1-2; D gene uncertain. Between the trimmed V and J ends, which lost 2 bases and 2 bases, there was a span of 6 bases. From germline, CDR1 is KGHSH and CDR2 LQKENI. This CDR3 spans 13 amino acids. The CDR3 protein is CASSPGENYGYTF. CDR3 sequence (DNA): TGTGCCAGCTCACCAGGGGAGAACTATGGCTACACCTTC.

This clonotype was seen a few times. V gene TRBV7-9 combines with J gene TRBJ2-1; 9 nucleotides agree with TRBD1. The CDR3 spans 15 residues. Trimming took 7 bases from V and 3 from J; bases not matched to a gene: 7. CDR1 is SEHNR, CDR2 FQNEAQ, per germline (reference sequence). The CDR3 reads CASNTDRGVYNEQFF. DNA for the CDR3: TGTGCCAGCAACACAGACAGGGGGGTCTACAATGAGCAGTTCTTC.

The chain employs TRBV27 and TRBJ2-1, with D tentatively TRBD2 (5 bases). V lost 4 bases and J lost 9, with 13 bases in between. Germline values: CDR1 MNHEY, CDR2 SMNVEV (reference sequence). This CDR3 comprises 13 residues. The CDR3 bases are TGTGCCAGCAGTTCCGTGGGAGCAAGTGAGCAGTTCTTC. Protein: CASSSVGASEQFF.

CDR3 sequence: CASSSASYNEQFF. The DNA for the CDR3 is TGTGCCAGCAGCTCAGCCTCTTACAATGAGCAGTTCTTC. This sequence joins TRBV7-9 and TRBJ2-1; D uncertain. Trimming left V 4 bases short and J 4 bases short, with 8 bases between. This CDR3 contains 13 residues. Germline V gene data show CDR1 as SEHNR and CDR2 as FQNEAQ (reference sequence).

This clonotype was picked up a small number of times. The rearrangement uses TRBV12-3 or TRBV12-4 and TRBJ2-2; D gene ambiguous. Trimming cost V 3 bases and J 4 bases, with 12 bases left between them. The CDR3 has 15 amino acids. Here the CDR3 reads CASSFMGGGTGELFF. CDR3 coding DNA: TGTGCCAGCAGTTTTATGGGTGGCGGCACCGGGGAGCTGTTTTTT.

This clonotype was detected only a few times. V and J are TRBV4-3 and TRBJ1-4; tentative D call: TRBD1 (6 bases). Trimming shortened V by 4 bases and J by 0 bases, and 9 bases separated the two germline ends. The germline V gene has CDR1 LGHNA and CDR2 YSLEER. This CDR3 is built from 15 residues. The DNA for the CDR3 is TGCGCCAGCAGCCCGGACAGTGCAACTAATGAAAAACTGTTTTTT. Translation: CASSPDSATNEKLFF.

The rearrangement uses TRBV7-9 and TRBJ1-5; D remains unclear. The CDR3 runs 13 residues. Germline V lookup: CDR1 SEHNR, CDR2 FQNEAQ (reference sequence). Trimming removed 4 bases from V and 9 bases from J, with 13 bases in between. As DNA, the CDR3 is TGTGCCAGCAGCTCGGAACACAGCAGGCCCCAGCATTTT. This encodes CASSSEHSRPQHF.

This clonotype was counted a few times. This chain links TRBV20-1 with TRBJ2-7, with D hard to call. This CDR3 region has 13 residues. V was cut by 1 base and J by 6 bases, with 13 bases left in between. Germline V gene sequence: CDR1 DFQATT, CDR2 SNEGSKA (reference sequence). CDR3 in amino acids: CSARGQGVSEQYF. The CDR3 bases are TGCAGTGCTAGAGGCCAAGGAGTGTCCGAGCAGTACTTC.

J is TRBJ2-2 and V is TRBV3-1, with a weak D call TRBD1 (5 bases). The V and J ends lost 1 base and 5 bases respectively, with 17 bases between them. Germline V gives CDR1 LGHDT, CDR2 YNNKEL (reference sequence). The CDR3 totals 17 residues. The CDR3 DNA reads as TGTGCCAGCAGCCAAGGTCGGACACCCCAAATAACCGGGGAGCTGTTTTTT. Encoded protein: CASSQGRTPQITGELFF.

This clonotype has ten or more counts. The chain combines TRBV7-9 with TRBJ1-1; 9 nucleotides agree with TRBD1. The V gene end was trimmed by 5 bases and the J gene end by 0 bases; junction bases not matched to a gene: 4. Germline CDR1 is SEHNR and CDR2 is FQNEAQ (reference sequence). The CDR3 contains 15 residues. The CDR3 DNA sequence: TGTGCCAGCAGCCCGGGACAGGGTGTGAACACTGAAGCTTTCTTT. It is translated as CASSPGQGVNTEAFF.

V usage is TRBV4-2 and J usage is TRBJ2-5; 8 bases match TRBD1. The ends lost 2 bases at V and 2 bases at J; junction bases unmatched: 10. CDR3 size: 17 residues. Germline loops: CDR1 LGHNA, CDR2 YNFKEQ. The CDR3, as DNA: TGTGCCAGCAGCCAAAAGTGGTCGGGACAGGTACAAGAGACCCAGTACTTC. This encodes CASSQKWSGQVQETQYF.

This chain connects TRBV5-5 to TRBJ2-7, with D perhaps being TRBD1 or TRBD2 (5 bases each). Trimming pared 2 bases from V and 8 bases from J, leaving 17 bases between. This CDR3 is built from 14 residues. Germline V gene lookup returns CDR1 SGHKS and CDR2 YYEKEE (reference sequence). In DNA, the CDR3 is TGTGCCAGCAGCTTAAACAACCCGGGACCCAAGCAGTACTTC. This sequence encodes CASSLNNPGPKQYF.

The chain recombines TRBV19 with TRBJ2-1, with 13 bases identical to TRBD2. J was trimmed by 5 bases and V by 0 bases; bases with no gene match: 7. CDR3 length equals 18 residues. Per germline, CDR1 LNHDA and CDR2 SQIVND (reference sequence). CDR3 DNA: TGTGCCAGTAGTATAGAGGCGACTAGCGGGAGGCCTAACAATGAGCAGTTCTTC. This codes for CASSIEATSGRPNNEQFF. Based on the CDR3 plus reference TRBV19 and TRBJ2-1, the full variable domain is DGGITQSPKYLFRKEGQNVTLSCEQNLNHDAMYWYRQDPGQGLRLIYYSQIVNDFQKGDIAEGYSVSREKKESFPLTVTSAQKNPTAFYLCASSIEATSGRPNNEQFFGPGTRLTVL.

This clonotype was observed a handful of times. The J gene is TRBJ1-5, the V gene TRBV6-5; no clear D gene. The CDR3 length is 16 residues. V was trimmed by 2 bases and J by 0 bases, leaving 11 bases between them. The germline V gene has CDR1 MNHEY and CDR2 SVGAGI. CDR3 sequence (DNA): TGTGCCAGCAGTTACCGGTGGAGTAATAGCAATCAGCCCCAGCATTTT. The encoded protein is CASSYRWSNSNQPQHF.

The CDR3 loop reads CASSPSARGSGTDNEQFF. CDR3 bases: TGTGCCAGCAGTCCCTCGGCCCGGGGGAGCGGGACGGACAATGAGCAGTTCTTC. This chain uses TRBV28 with TRBJ2-1; 7 nucleotides align to TRBD2. Germline assignment: CDR1 MDHEN and CDR2 SYDVKM. V was pared by 5 bases and J by 5 bases, with 18 bases of the junction left unmatched. The CDR3 has 18 amino acids.

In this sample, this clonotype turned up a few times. The CDR3 DNA is TGTGCCAGCAGCGTATTCGGGGACTTAAACAATGAGCAGTTCTTC. It is translated as CASSVFGDLNNEQFF. The chain carries TRBV9 and TRBJ2-1, with D possibly TRBD2 on 6 matching bases. This CDR3 spans 15 amino acids. Deletions cut 1 base from V and 5 bases from J, with 13 bases between. Germline lookup yields CDR1 SGDLS and CDR2 YYNGEE. Variable domain in full (rest from reference TRBV9 and TRBJ2-1): DSGVTQTPKHLITATGQRVTLRCSPRSGDLSVYWYQQSLDQGLQFLIQYYNGEERAKGNILERFSAQQFPDLHSELNLSSLELGDSALYFCASSVFGDLNNEQFFGPGTRLTVL.

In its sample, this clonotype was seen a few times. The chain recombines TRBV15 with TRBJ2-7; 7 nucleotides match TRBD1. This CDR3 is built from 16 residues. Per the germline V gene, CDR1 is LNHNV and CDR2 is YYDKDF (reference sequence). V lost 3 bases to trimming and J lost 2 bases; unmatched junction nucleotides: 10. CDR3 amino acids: CATSSVDRISAYEQYF. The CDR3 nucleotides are TGTGCCACCAGCAGCGTGGACAGGATTTCTGCCTACGAGCAGTACTTC.

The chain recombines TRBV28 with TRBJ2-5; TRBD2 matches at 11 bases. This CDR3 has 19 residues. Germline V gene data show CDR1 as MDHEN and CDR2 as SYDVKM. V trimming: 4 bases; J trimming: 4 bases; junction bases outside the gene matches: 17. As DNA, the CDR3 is TGTGCCAGCAGTTCAGGTCAAGGCGGGGTAGCGGGAGGGATAGAGACCCAGTACTTC. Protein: CASSSGQGGVAGGIETQYF.

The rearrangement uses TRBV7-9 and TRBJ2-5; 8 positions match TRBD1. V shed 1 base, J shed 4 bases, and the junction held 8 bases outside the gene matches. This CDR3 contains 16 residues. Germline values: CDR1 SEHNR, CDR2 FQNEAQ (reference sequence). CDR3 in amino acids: CASSLGGQGAGETQYF. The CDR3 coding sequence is TGTGCCAGCAGCTTAGGGGGTCAGGGGGCCGGAGAGACCCAGTACTTC.

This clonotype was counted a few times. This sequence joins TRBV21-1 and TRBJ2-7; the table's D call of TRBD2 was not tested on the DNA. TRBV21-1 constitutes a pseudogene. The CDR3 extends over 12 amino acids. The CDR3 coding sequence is TGTGCCAGTCCTAGTGGAAGGAACGAGCAGTACGTC. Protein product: CASPSGRNEQYV.

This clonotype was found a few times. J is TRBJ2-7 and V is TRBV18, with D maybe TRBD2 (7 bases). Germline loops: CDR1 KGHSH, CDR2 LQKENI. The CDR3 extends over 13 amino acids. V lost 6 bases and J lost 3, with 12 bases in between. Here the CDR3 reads CASSSGGNYEQYF. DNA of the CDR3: TGTGCCAGCTCGTCGGGGGGCAACTACGAGCAGTACTTC.

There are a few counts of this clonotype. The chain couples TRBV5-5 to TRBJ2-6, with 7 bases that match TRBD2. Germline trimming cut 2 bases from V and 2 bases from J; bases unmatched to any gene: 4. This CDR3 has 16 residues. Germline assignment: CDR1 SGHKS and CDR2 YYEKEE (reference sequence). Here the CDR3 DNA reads TGTGCCAGCAGCTTACTGAGCGGGGCTGGGGCCAACGTCCTGACTTTC. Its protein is CASSLLSGAGANVLTF. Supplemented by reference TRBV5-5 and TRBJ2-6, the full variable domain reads DAGVTQSPTHLIKTRGQQVTLRCSPISGHKSVSWYQQVLGQGPQFIFQYYEKEERGRGNFPDRFSARQFPNYSSELNVNALLLGDSALYLCASSLLSGAGANVLTFGAGSRLTVL.